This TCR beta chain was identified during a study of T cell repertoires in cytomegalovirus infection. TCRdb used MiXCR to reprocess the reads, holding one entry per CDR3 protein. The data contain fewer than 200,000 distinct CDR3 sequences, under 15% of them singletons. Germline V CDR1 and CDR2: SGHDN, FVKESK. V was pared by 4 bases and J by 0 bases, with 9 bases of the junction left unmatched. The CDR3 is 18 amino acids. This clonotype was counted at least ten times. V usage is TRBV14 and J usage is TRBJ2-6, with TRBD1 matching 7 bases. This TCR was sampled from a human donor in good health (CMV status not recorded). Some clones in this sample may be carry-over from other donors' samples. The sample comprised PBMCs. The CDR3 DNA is TGTGCCAGCAGCCCCCGGACAGGACAAAGCTCTGGGGCCAACGTCCTGACTTTC. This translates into CASSPRTGQSSGANVLTF.